One and the same sample provided the 25 T cell receptor beta chains below, sequenced in a study of blood T cells in healthy people across ages. It was with a sample-barcoded 5' primer and a J-beta primer mix that a second PCR of about 6 to 12 cycles was run. TCRdb passed the 5' RACE reads through MiXCR, listing each CDR3 protein once. In the table there are over a million distinct CDR3 sequences, around 27% of which are singletons. This sample was also put to use in a study of T cells of mothers and their children.

The sequenced material came from blood. The receptors shown here come from a girl aged 2-10 years in good health.

The sample holds a few counts of this clonotype. The chain combines TRBV3-1 with TRBJ2-2, with 7 bases lining up with TRBD2. Losses at the gene ends were 1 base for V and 2 bases for J; bases not matched to a gene: 7. Germline V lookup: CDR1 LGHDT, CDR2 YNNKEL (reference sequence). This CDR3 has 17 amino acids. The CDR3 region is CASSQGFRAGNTGELFF. In nucleotides, the CDR3 is TGTGCCAGCAGCCAAGGTTTTCGAGCGGGAAACACCGGGGAGCTGTTTTTT.

The rearrangement uses TRBV2 and TRBJ2-5; TRBD1 or TRBD2 may be the D gene (5 bases each). Germline V gives CDR1 SNHLY, CDR2 FYNNEI. Trimming stripped 6 bases from V and 11 bases from J, with 25 bases between. The CDR3 length is 15 residues. The CDR3 nucleotides read TGTGCCAGCAGCGATCGTAAGGCAAGGGGTGGGGAGCAGTACTTC. This translates into CASSDRKARGGEQYF.

This clonotype was detected only a few times. This chain connects TRBV14 to TRBJ2-5; D ambiguous. The DNA end lines up better with TRBJ2-1; the J call may be wrong. Germline lookup yields CDR1 SGHDN and CDR2 FVKESK. This CDR3 is 12 amino acids long. Written as DNA, the CDR3 is TGTGCCAGCAGCCAGACCTACGACGAGCAGTTCTTC. It translates to CASSQTYDEQFF.

The chain recombines TRBV12-3 or TRBV12-4 with TRBJ2-5; D possibly corresponds to TRBD2 (5 bases). Matching the DNA end better, TRBJ2-1 makes the J call doubtful. The CDR3 consists of 14 residues. In DNA form, the CDR3 reads TGTGCCAGCAGTAAATGGGAGCAGCTTAATGAGCAGTTCTTC. It codes for CASSKWEQLNEQFF.

The chain uses TRBV29-1 and TRBJ1-1; D is undetermined. The CDR3 is made up of 16 amino acids. Trimming took 5 bases from V and 4 from J, leaving 23 bases between them. Germline V lookup: CDR1 SQVTM, CDR2 ANQGSEA. The CDR3 bases are TGCAGCGTTATCGGGCTGGTAACTGCTAGTAGCACTGAAGCTTTCTTT. This encodes CSVIGLVTASSTEAFF.

This clonotype was recorded only once. The chain is built from TRBV9 and TRBJ2-5; D is perhaps TRBD2 (5 bases). The DNA end lines up better with TRBJ2-1; the J call may be wrong. CDR1 SGDLS and CDR2 YYNGEE come from the germline V gene. CDR3 size: 16 residues. CDR3 protein: CASSVRGEGINGEQFF. DNA for the CDR3: TGTGCCAGCAGCGTACGCGGAGAGGGAATCAACGGTGAGCAGTTCTTC.

This chain uses TRBV29-1 with TRBJ2-5; D is perhaps TRBD1 (6 bases). CDR3 length: 12 amino acids. In germline, CDR1 is SQVTM, CDR2 ANQGSEA. Trimming stripped 7 bases from V and 4 bases from J, with 13 bases between. DNA of the CDR3: TGCAGCGAGGGACACGACGGAGAGACCCAGTACTTC. This translates into CSEGHDGETQYF.

The CDR3 bases are TGTGCCAGCAGCTTAGTCCCCAAGGGGACAGGGATTTTCTACGAGCAGTACTTC. This translates into CASSLVPKGTGIFYEQYF. The chain combines TRBV11-2 with TRBJ2-5, with 9 bases fitting TRBD1. The J call may not be correct, given that the DNA end is closer to TRBJ2-7. CDR1 and CDR2 (germline): SGHAT, FQNNGV. The CDR3 spans 18 residues.

This clonotype was seen a handful of times. CDR3 DNA: TGTGCCAGCAGCTGGACCCTAGCGGGAGATATCGACGAGCAGTACTTC. It codes for CASSWTLAGDIDEQYF. The chain recombines TRBV7-8 with TRBJ2-5; TRBD2 aligns across 10 bases. The DNA end is a closer match to TRBJ2-7, so the J assignment may be wrong. CDR1 is SGHVS, CDR2 FQNEAQ, per germline. This CDR3 is built from 16 residues.

This clonotype was found a few times. The genes are TRBV7-8 and TRBJ1-1; D is possibly TRBD1 (5 bases). Per the germline V gene, CDR1 is SGHVS and CDR2 is FQNEAQ. This CDR3 is 17 amino acids long. V was trimmed by 3 bases and J by 0 bases, leaving 17 bases between them. Written as DNA, the CDR3 is TGTGCCAGCAGCTTTCCGCCCAAACCCAGGGTGAACACTGAAGCTTTCTTT. It specifies CASSFPPKPRVNTEAFF.

Details on this clonotype: At one of its ends the junction is not consistent with the germline gene, which may arise from a read error. The J gene is TRBJ2-7, the V gene TRBV20-1; 8 bases agree with TRBD1. The CDR3 is made up of 14 amino acids. Per the germline V gene, CDR1 is DFQATT and CDR2 is SNEGSKA (reference sequence). CDR3 amino acids: CSARDRTGINERYF. Here the CDR3 DNA reads TGCAGTGCTAGAGATCGGACAGGGATCAACGAGCGGTACTTC.

V and J are TRBV5-1 and TRBJ1-3; the D gene is possibly TRBD1 (6 bases). The CDR3 runs 16 residues. The V gene's germline CDR1 is SGHRS and CDR2 YFSETQ. Deletions cut 0 bases from V and 2 bases from J, with 12 bases between. In nucleotides, the CDR3 is TGCGCCAGCAGCTTGGAAGAGACAGGTGCTGGAAACACCATATATTTT. Its translation is CASSLEETGAGNTIYF.

This clonotype was seen a few times. This chain connects TRBV4-2 to TRBJ1-2, with D perhaps TRBD1 (6 bases). V dropped 3 bases and J dropped 6 bases, with 14 bases sitting between them. The CDR3 runs 14 residues. Germline CDR1 reads LGHNA; CDR2 reads YNFKEQ. The CDR3 protein is CASSHSGEGNGYTF. DNA for the CDR3: TGTGCCAGCAGCCACTCAGGGGAAGGGAATGGCTACACCTTC.

This clonotype was seen at least ten times. This chain links TRBV25-1 with TRBJ1-2; tentatively, D is TRBD1 (5 bases). CDR3 length: 11 amino acids. The ends were cut back, 5 bases at V and 4 bases at J, with 5 bases in the middle. The germline V gene has CDR1 MGHDK and CDR2 SYGVNS. CDR3 nucleotides: TGTGCCAGCAGTAGGGGCTATGGCTACACCTTC. Its translation: CASSRGYGYTF.

The sample holds one count of this clonotype. The chain employs TRBV20-1 and TRBJ2-7, with TRBD1 matching 8 bases. V lost 3 bases to trimming and J lost 0 bases; unmatched junction nucleotides: 7. The CDR3 spans 15 residues. Germline V gene data show CDR1 as DFQATT and CDR2 as SNEGSKA (reference sequence). The CDR3 here is CSASSRDRSSYEQYF. For the CDR3, the DNA is TGCAGTGCTAGCTCCCGGGACAGGAGCTCCTACGAGCAGTACTTC.

The chain joins TRBV29-1 to TRBJ2-1; 7 nucleotides align to TRBD1. The CDR3 is 18 residues long. CDR1 and CDR2 (germline): SQVTM, ANQGSEA. The V gene end was trimmed by 4 bases and the J gene end by 6 bases; junction bases not matched to a gene: 21. CDR3 coding DNA: TGCAGCGTTGTCGGACAGGCAAACTTGGACCAACTTGGCAATGAGCAGTTCTTC. Its protein is CSVVGQANLDQLGNEQFF.

The chain recombines TRBV2 with TRBJ1-2; D is uncertain. The CDR3 totals 16 residues. Germline V gene data show CDR1 as SNHLY and CDR2 as FYNNEI. Deletions cut 6 bases from V and 1 base from J, with 18 bases between. Here the CDR3 reads CASSVGLSGNNYGYTF. The CDR3 DNA reads as TGTGCCAGCAGCGTAGGACTGAGCGGTAATAACTATGGCTACACCTTC.

The table lists this clonotype with a few counts. The chain links TRBV20-1 to TRBJ2-1; 12 bases line up with TRBD2. The CDR3 has 11 residues. From germline, CDR1 is DFQATT and CDR2 SNEGSKA (reference sequence). CDR3 in DNA: TGCAGCCTGGGACTAGCGGGTGAGCAGTTCTTC. As protein: CSLGLAGEQFF.

The count of this clonotype is one. The V gene is TRBV20-1, the J gene TRBJ1-5; a possible D gene is TRBD1 (5 bases). V was clipped by 3 bases and J by 0 bases, with 12 bases between them. There are 15 residues in the CDR3. Germline assignment: CDR1 DFQATT and CDR2 SNEGSKA (reference sequence). The CDR3 spells CSASQTAYSNQPQHF. CDR3 nucleotide sequence: TGCAGTGCTAGTCAGACAGCTTATAGCAATCAGCCCCAGCATTTT.

This clonotype was recorded at least ten times. The CDR3 bases are TGTGCCAGCAGTTTCGGACAGGGTGAAAAACTGTTTTTT. Its translation is CASSFGQGEKLFF. The rearrangement links TRBV28 to TRBJ1-4, with 8 bases fitting TRBD1. The germline V gene has CDR1 MDHEN and CDR2 SYDVKM. Germline trimming cut 3 bases from V and 7 bases from J; bases unmatched to any gene: 1. This CDR3 is built from 13 residues.

Comment on this clonotype: Compared with germline, one end of the junction differs, possibly owing to a read error. The rearrangement links TRBV3-1 to TRBJ2-5; a weak D match, TRBD2 (5 bases). Germline V gives CDR1 LGHDT, CDR2 YNNKEL (reference sequence). CDR3 length equals 15 residues. The CDR3 coding sequence is TGTGCCAGCAGCCAAGGTCCGGTGACCGGGGAGACCCAGTGCTTC. Its protein product is CASSQGPVTGETQCF.

This chain links TRBV27 with TRBJ2-5; TRBD2 matches 16 bases. Germline V gene lookup returns CDR1 MNHEY and CDR2 SMNVEV (reference sequence). The CDR3 is 20 amino acids. V dropped 6 bases and J dropped 2; count of bases not matched to a gene: 15. CDR3 bases: TGTGCCAGCAGCCTTCAGGGACTAGCGGGAGGGTCATACTTACAAGAGACCCAGTACTTC. Protein product: CASSLQGLAGGSYLQETQYF.

CDR3 nucleotide sequence: TGTGCCATCAGTGAGCTCAGGGATACTCAAGAGACCCAGTACTTC. Protein sequence: CAISELRDTQETQYF. The chain links TRBV10-3 to TRBJ2-5, with a weak D call TRBD1 (5 bases). Per germline, CDR1 ENHRY and CDR2 SYGVKD. The V and J ends lost 2 bases and 2 bases respectively, with 12 bases between them. The length of the CDR3 is 15 residues.

The V call is TRBV7-9, the J call TRBJ2-7; TRBD1 is a possible D gene (5 bases). This CDR3 has 13 residues. The germline V gene encodes CDR1 SEHNR and CDR2 FQNEAQ (reference sequence). Trimming removed 9 bases from V and 3 bases from J, with 15 bases in between. The CDR3 is CASSFDSLYEQYF. As DNA, the CDR3 is TGTGCCAGTAGTTTCGACAGTCTCTACGAGCAGTACTTC.

This clonotype was detected only a few times. The rearrangement links TRBV29-1 to TRBJ2-7; D is possibly TRBD1 (5 bases). The CDR3 is 13 residues long. Trimming took 7 bases from V and 0 from J, leaving 13 bases between them. Germline V gives CDR1 SQVTM, CDR2 ANQGSEA. CDR3 amino acids: CSAQGINSYEQYF. CDR3 sequence (DNA): TGCAGCGCTCAGGGAATCAACTCCTACGAGCAGTACTTC.